This T cell receptor (beta chain) was sequenced in a study of blood T cell repertoires in COVID-19. On the study more broadly: COVID-19 samples, acute and convalescent, were from the United States, Italy and Spain. Nucleic acid was either cDNA or gDNA, and it came from T cells, B-cell-depleted T cells, or PBMCs.

This CDR3 is built from 18 residues. In the source study's methods: Reference gene primer amplification yielded estimated nucleated cell counts. The data were produced by immunoSEQ multiplex PCR, yet TCRdb's version contains in-frame clones alone and is incomplete. V and J calls and clone size come straight from that table; D and trimming were deduced from the DNA. The profile covers about 60,000 clones, with approximately 90% appearing a single time and 10% taken by the ten largest. The sequenced sample consisted of peripheral blood. This clonotype was obtained from a human donor with acute or convalescent COVID-19. The donor label of this sample is uncertain. V gene TRBV21-1 combines with J gene TRBJ1-4; TRBD1 is the table's D call and was not checked against the DNA. TRBV21-1 has pseudogene status. CDR3 residues: CASSKEQSGQMVSEKLFF. The CDR3 DNA sequence: TGTGCCAGCAGCAAAGAGCAATCTGGACAGATGGTAAGTGAAAAACTGTTTTTT.